Listed below are T cell receptor beta chains from one sample, sequenced in a study of OX40 agonist ivuxolimab in advanced cancers. The table came from immunoSEQ multiplex PCR; TCRdb's copy has only in-frame clones and leaves some out. Of around 100,000 clones in the sample, about 86% were seen once. Sequences were derived from CD4+ or CD8+ T cells sorted from blood, sampled in a trial of the OX40 agonist ivuxolimab. All receptors come from an adult with an advanced solid tumor such as melanoma, head and neck, liver or kidney cancer. Both conserved end residues are part of each CDR3. Fields, in order: J gene, V gene, clone size, D gene, CDR3 DNA, CDR3 protein. D genes are given only for firm matches. Size tells how often a clone was seen (once, few, many) or the class of an expanded clone, and some rows leave it out.

TRBJ1-2	TRBV6-5	.	TRBD1	TGTGCCAGCAGTTACTTAAACAGGGGAAACTATGGCTACACCTTC	CASSYLNRGNYGYTF
TRBJ2-5	TRBV7-2	few	.	TGTGCCAGCAGCCCTAGTGAGACCCAGTACTTC	CASSPSETQYF
TRBJ2-7	TRBV5-1	.	.	TGCGCCAGCAGCACGGACTTGGCCTCCTACGAGCAGTACTTC	CASSTDLASYEQYF
TRBJ1-2	TRBV6-5	many	.	TGTGCCAGCAGTTTTCAAGGGGGGGCTGATGGCTACACCTTC	CASSFQGGADGYTF
TRBJ2-5	TRBV6-5	.	.	TGTGCCAGCAGTTTCAACCGGGAGACCCAGTACTTC	CASSFNRETQYF
TRBJ2-7	TRBV4-1	.	TRBD1	TGCGCCAGCAGCCAAGGACAGGGGGCTGTCGGCGAGCAGTACTTC	CASSQGQGAVGEQYF
TRBJ2-5	TRBV7-3	.	.	TGTGCCAGCAGCACGGGGCCGGGAACAGGAGAGACCCAGTACTTC	CASSTGPGTGETQYF
TRBJ2-2	TRBV7-9	.	TRBD1	TGTGCCAGCAGCACGGGACAGGGGGAAACTGCTGGGGAGCTGTTTTTT	CASSTGQGETAGELFF
TRBJ2-5	TRBV6-5	.	.	TGTGCCAGCAGTTCCGGTTCAGGCTGGGGGGAGACCCAGTACTTC	CASSSGSGWGETQYF
TRBJ2-1	TRBV5-1	.	TRBD2	TGCGCCAGCAGCTCCCCACTAGCGGGGGGTGACGAGCAGTTCTTC	CASSSPLAGGDEQFF
TRBJ2-1	TRBV18	.	.	TGTGCCAGCTCACCGGCAGAGGACCGAACCTACAATGAGCAGTTCTTC	CASSPAEDRTYNEQFF
TRBJ2-3	TRBV7-2	.	.	TGTGCCAGCAGCATCACAGATACGCAGTATTTT	CASSITDTQYF
TRBJ1-3	TRBV5-1	.	.	TGCGCCAGCAGCACCGGGACGCCTGGAAACACCATATATTTT	CASSTGTPGNTIYF
TRBJ2-6	TRBV5-4	.	.	TGTGCCAGCAGCTCGGACATTTACTCTGGGGCCAACGTCCTGACTTTC	CASSSDIYSGANVLTF
TRBJ2-6	TRBV11-2	.	TRBD1	TGTGCCAGCAGCTTACTGACAGGGACGGCGGGGGCCAACGTCCTGACTTTC	CASSLLTGTAGANVLTF
TRBJ2-7	TRBV27	.	.	TGTGCCAGCAGTACTGTACTAGGGACCTACGAGCAGTACTTC	CASSTVLGTYEQYF
TRBJ2-2	TRBV2	.	.	TGTGCCAGCAGTGAACCCCGTATAGGAACCGGGGAGCTGTTTTTT	CASSEPRIGTGELFF
TRBJ2-3	TRBV27	.	.	TGTGCCAGCAGTCGTAAGGGACCTCTTTCAAGCACAGATACGCAGTATTTT	CASSRKGPLSSTDTQYF
TRBJ2-7	TRBV11-3	once	.	TGTGCCAGCAGCCGGGAGTACGAGCAGTACTTC	CASSREYEQYF
TRBJ2-3	TRBV11-2	.	TRBD2	TGTGCCAGCAGCTTGGTAGCGGGGGGGTCGGATACGCAGTATTTT	CASSLVAGGSDTQYF
TRBJ2-3	TRBV11-1	.	.	TGTGCCAGCAGCCCGCAGTCTAGCACAGATACGCAGTATTTT	CASSPQSSTDTQYF
TRBJ2-3	TRBV11-2	.	.	TGTGCCAGCAGCTATGTGAGCTTGTCCCGCACAGATACGCAGTATTTT	CASSYVSLSRTDTQYF
TRBJ2-7	TRBV7-6	.	.	TGTGCCAGCAGCTTTCGAGCCGAACAGCGCTACGAGCAGTACTTC	CASSFRAEQRYEQYF